This TCR beta chain was profiled in a study of blood T cell repertoires in COVID-19. For the study at large: From T cells, B-cell-depleted T cells, or PBMCs came the material, which was cDNA or gDNA.

CDR1 and CDR2 from the germline V gene are LNHDA and SQIVND (reference sequence). Trimming took off 4 bases at V and 11 bases at J, with 14 bases between the two ends. The CDR3 runs to 12 residues. The protocol was immunoSEQ multiplex PCR, while the TCRdb copy is restricted to in-frame clones and leaves out a portion. The profile shows approximately 180,000 clones, roughly 80% of them singletons. This clone was seen more than once but under ten times. The material sequenced was PBMCs or T cells enriched from blood (not recorded which). The TCR comes from a woman in her forties or fifties who had recovered from COVID-19. The chain couples TRBV19 to TRBJ1-1; perhaps TRBD1 as D (6 bases). DNA for the CDR3: TGTGCCAGTAGTACCCCGGGGGGGGCCGCTTTCTTT. Residues: CASSTPGGAAFF.